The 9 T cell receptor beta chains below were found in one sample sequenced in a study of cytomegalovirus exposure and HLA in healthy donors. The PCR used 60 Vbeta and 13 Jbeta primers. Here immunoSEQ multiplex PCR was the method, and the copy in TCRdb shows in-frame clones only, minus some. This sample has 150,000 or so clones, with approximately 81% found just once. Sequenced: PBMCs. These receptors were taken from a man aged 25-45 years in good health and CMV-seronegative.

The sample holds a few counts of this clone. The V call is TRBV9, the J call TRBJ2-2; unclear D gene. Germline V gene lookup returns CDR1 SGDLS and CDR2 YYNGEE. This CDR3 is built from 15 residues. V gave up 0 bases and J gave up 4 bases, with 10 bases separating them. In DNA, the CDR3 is TGTGCCAGCAGCGTAGGGTCAGTTGGCACCGGGGAGCTGTTTTTT. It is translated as CASSVGSVGTGELFF.

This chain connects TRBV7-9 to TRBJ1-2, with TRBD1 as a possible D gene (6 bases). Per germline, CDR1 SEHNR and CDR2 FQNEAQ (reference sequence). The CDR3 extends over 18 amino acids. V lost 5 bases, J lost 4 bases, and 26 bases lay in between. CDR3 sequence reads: CASSRRATGPDDGYGYTF. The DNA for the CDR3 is TGTGCCAGCAGCAGACGGGCGACAGGACCGGACGACGGCTATGGCTACACCTTC.

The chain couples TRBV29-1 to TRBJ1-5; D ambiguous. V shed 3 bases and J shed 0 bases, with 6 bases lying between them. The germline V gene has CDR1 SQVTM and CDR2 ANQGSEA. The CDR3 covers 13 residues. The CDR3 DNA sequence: TGCAGCGTTGAGGAGGATAGCAATCAGCCCCAGCATTTT. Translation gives CSVEEDSNQPQHF.

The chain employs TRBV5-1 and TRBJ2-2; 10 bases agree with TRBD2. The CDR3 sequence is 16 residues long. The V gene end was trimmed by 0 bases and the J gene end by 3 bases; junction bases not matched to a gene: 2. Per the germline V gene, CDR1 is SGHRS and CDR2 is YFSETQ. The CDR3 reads CASSLVSGGYTGELFF. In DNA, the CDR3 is TGCGCCAGCAGCTTGGTTAGCGGGGGGTACACCGGGGAGCTGTTTTTT.

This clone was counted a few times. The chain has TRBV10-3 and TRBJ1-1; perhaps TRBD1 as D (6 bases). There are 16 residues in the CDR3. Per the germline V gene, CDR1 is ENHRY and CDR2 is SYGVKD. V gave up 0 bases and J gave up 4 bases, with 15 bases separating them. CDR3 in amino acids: CAISESRGGSATEAFF. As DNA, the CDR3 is TGTGCCATCAGTGAGTCAAGAGGGGGAAGTGCCACTGAAGCTTTCTTT.

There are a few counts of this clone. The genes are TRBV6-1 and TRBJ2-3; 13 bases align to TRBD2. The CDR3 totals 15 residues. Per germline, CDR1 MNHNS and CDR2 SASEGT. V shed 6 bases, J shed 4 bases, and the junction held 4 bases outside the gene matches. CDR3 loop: CASSPTSGGPDTQYF. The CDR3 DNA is TGTGCCAGCAGCCCGACTAGCGGGGGGCCAGATACGCAGTATTTT.

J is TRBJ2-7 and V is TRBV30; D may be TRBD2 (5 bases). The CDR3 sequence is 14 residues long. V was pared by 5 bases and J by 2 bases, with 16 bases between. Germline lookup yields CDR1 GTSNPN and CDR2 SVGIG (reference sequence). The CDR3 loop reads CAWGRGGLTYEQYF. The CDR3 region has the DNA TGTGCCTGGGGGCGAGGAGGACTTACCTACGAGCAGTACTTC.

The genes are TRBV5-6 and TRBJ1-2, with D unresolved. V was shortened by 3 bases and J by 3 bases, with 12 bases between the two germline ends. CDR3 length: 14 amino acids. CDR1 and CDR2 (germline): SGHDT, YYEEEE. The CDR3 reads CASSSAGWDYGYTF. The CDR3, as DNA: TGTGCCAGCAGCTCCGCGGGGTGGGACTATGGCTACACCTTC.

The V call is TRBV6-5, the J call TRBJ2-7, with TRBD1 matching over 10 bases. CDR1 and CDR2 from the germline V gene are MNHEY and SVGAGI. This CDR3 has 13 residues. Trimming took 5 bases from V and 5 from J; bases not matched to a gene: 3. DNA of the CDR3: TGTGCCAGCAGTCTCGGGACAGGGGACGAGCAGTACTTC. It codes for CASSLGTGDEQYF.